One sample yielded the 29 T cell receptor beta chains listed below, sequenced in a study of CD8+CD57+ T cells in acquired aplastic anemia. Genomic DNA, the template, was used for profiling of the TCR beta VDJ and CDR3. TCRdb used MiXCR to reprocess the reads, holding one entry per CDR3 protein. The sample includes 300,000 or so distinct CDR3 sequences, around 60% of them seen just once. The sample taken for sequencing was sorted CD4+, CD8+, or CD8+CD57+ T cells (not recorded which) from PBMCs. Receptors were obtained from a human donor with severe aplastic anemia or a healthy control (not recorded which).

This clonotype was seen ten or more times. This chain uses TRBV7-6 with TRBJ2-4; TRBD2 might be the D (6 bases). This CDR3 is 16 amino acids long. The ends were cut back, 4 bases at V and 0 bases at J, with 13 bases in the middle. Germline V lookup: CDR1 SGHVS, CDR2 FNYEAQ. CDR3 DNA sequence: TGTGCCAGCAGCTCGGCGGGACCACTAGCCAAAAACATTCAGTACTTC. Encoded protein: CASSSAGPLAKNIQYF.

The V gene is TRBV6-1, the J gene TRBJ1-2; D unclear. The CDR3 is made up of 14 amino acids. Deletions cut 5 bases from V and 1 base from J, with 11 bases between. Germline CDR1 reads MNHNS; CDR2 reads SASEGT. DNA of the CDR3: TGTGCCAGCAGTTACTCCGGTTTTAACTATGGCTACACCTTC. Protein sequence: CASSYSGFNYGYTF.

The V gene is TRBV24-1, the J gene TRBJ1-1; TRBD1 matches 8 bases. Germline V lookup: CDR1 KGHDR, CDR2 SFDVKD. The CDR3 spans 14 residues. V lost 3 bases and J lost 6; bases outside the gene matches: 5. This chain's CDR3 is CATSDNRGMAEAFF. The CDR3 DNA reads as TGTGCCACCAGTGATAACAGGGGGATGGCTGAAGCTTTCTTT.

This clonotype was observed at least ten times. The chain has TRBV7-2 and TRBJ2-1; D is ambiguous. Trimming pared 1 base from V and 3 bases from J, leaving 1 base between. CDR1 and CDR2 from the germline V gene are SGHTA and FQGNSA. The CDR3 is 12 amino acids. CDR3 protein: CASSLGYNEQFF. Here the CDR3 DNA reads TGTGCCAGCAGCTTAGGCTACAATGAGCAGTTCTTC.

This clonotype came up many times. The chain employs TRBV12-3 or TRBV12-4 and TRBJ1-1; no reliable D call. The ends were cut back, 2 bases at V and 4 bases at J, with 5 bases in the middle. This CDR3 is built from 12 residues. The CDR3 region is CASSLLGTEAFF. The CDR3 DNA is TGTGCCAGCAGTTTACTAGGCACTGAAGCTTTCTTT.

This clonotype was counted ten times or more. The chain combines TRBV2 with TRBJ2-7, with 9 bases aligning to TRBD1. V trimming: 6 bases; J trimming: 6 bases; junction bases outside the gene matches: 6. The length of the CDR3 is 13 residues. Germline V lookup: CDR1 SNHLY, CDR2 FYNNEI. CDR3 DNA sequence: TGTGCCAGCAGGGTGACAGGGGGAAGCGAGCAGTACTTC. This gives the protein CASRVTGGSEQYF.

The chain combines TRBV2 with TRBJ1-5, with TRBD1 as a possible D gene (5 bases). V was pared by 6 bases and J by 6 bases, with 15 bases between. The CDR3 totals 14 residues. Germline assignment: CDR1 SNHLY and CDR2 FYNNEI. CDR3 bases: TGTGCCAGCAGGACGGGGGATCCAGGTCAGCCCCAGCATTTT. It translates to CASRTGDPGQPQHF.

This clonotype has only a few counts. The chain couples TRBV7-9 to TRBJ1-1; D not resolved. This CDR3 has 16 amino acids. V lost 1 base, J lost 3 bases, and 15 bases lay in between. Germline CDR1 SEHNR, CDR2 FQNEAQ (reference sequence). The CDR3 loop reads CASSLDGGMMDTEAFF. CDR3 in DNA: TGTGCCAGCAGCTTAGATGGTGGGATGATGGACACTGAAGCTTTCTTT.

As regards this clonotype: No conserved phenylalanine or tryptophan ends this CDR3, so it is likely a read error. The DNA is omitted, as the CDR3 cannot be located on it reliably, and the CDR3 follows TCRdb's listing. V is TRBV7-2 and J is TRBJ1-5; TRBD1 was called by the table and not checked on the DNA. Ends included, the CDR3 has 9 residues. Germline lookup yields CDR1 SGHTA and CDR2 FQGNSA. CDR3 region: CASSLTLGQ.

This clonotype turned up a few times. The rearrangement joins TRBV10-3 to TRBJ1-2; 7 bases map to TRBD1. Trimming removed 4 bases from V and 3 bases from J; junction bases left unmatched: 5. Germline CDR1 reads ENHRY; CDR2 reads SYGVKD. CDR3 length: 14 residues. As DNA, the CDR3 is TGTGCCATCAGTGGGACAGGACAAGACTATGGCTACACCTTC. Its translation: CAISGTGQDYGYTF.

The chain combines TRBV7-4 with TRBJ2-7, with 13 nucleotides matching TRBD2. V lost 5 bases, J lost 6 bases, and 13 bases stayed unmatched. The CDR3 spans 17 residues. CDR1 is SGHVT and CDR2 is SQSDAQ in the germline V gene. CDR3 amino acids: CASSVVGGGLAGSEQYF. CDR3 nucleotide sequence: TGTGCCAGCAGCGTAGTGGGGGGGGGACTAGCGGGGAGCGAGCAGTACTTC.

The chain employs TRBV20-1 and TRBJ1-2; D is perhaps TRBD1 (6 bases). V was shortened by 2 bases and J by 6 bases, with 16 bases between the two germline ends. Germline CDR1 is DFQATT and CDR2 is SNEGSKA (reference sequence). This CDR3 spans 14 amino acids. The CDR3 reads CSARQRGRDNGYTF. CDR3 in DNA: TGCAGTGCTAGACAGCGGGGCAGGGACAATGGCTACACCTTC.

This chain connects TRBV20-1 to TRBJ1-2; the D is unclear. Germline V gene lookup returns CDR1 DFQATT and CDR2 SNEGSKA (reference sequence). This CDR3 region has 15 residues. Trimming shortened V by 0 bases and J by 4 bases, and 15 bases separated the two germline ends. This chain's CDR3 is CSARDREAATYGYTF. For the CDR3, the DNA is TGCAGTGCTAGAGATCGGGAGGCAGCCACCTATGGCTACACCTTC.

This clonotype was seen a few times. The rearrangement joins TRBV2 to TRBJ1-5, with D maybe TRBD1 (6 bases). V dropped 6 bases and J dropped 4 bases, with 13 bases sitting between them. This CDR3 has 14 residues. Germline V gives CDR1 SNHLY, CDR2 FYNNEI. CDR3 nucleotides: TGTGCCAGCAGGCCAGGGGACGGGAATCAGCCCCAGCATTTT. The encoded protein is CASRPGDGNQPQHF.

This chain connects TRBV7-2 to TRBJ1-1; TRBD1 aligns across 7 bases. The ends lost 3 bases at V and 10 bases at J; junction bases unmatched: 2. Germline-derived CDR1 and CDR2 are SGHTA and FQGNSA. The CDR3 covers 11 residues. CDR3 protein: CASSFRGGAFF. CDR3 coding DNA: TGTGCCAGCAGCTTCAGGGGGGGAGCTTTCTTT.

Concerning this clonotype itself: One end of the junction is discordant with germline, which a read error may explain. The V and J genes are TRBV19 and TRBJ2-6, with D perhaps TRBD1 or TRBD2 (5 bases each). Germline V gives CDR1 LNHDA, CDR2 SQIVND (reference sequence). The CDR3 has 15 residues. CDR3 sequence reads: CASRDPRSGANVLTF. The CDR3 bases are TGTGCCAGCAGGGACCCTCGCTCTGGGGCCAACGTTCTGACTTTC.

Of note for this clonotype: This CDR3 is missing its conserved last phenylalanine or tryptophan, likely due to a read error. The chain carries TRBV10-2 and TRBJ2-5; D possibly corresponds to TRBD2 (6 bases). The CDR3 has 17 residues. V lost 5 bases, J lost 2 bases, and 21 bases lay in between. Germline CDR1 and CDR2: WSHSY and SAAADI. The CDR3, as DNA: TGCGCCAGCAGTACCCGACTGCGGCGGGGCCCTCAAGAGACCCAGTACCTC. Translated, it gives CASSTRLRRGPQETQYL.

Comments on this clonotype: One end of the junction fails to match germline, which may point to a read error. The V and J genes are TRBV14 and TRBJ2-3; no definite D call. Germline-derived CDR1 and CDR2 are SGHDN and FVKESK. This CDR3 has 14 amino acids. The CDR3 spells CAGSPSWSTDTQYF. The CDR3 DNA reads TGTGCCGGCAGCCCCAGCTGGTCCACAGATACGCAGTATTTT.

As for this clonotype: No DNA is shown, since the ends of the CDR3 on it are uncertain; the CDR3 is the one TCRdb lists. This chain connects TRBV19 to TRBJ1-2; the tabulated D call, TRBD1, remains unverified against the DNA. Germline values: CDR1 LNHDA, CDR2 SQIVND (reference sequence). The CDR3 numbers 17 amino acids, ends counted. CDR3 region: CASRGQPADTQYFGYTF.

This clonotype has ten or more counts. This chain links TRBV18 with TRBJ2-5, with 7 bases that match TRBD1. The junction had 4 bases not matched to a gene; V was cut back by 2 bases and J by 4 bases. CDR1 and CDR2 (germline): KGHSH, LQKENI. This CDR3 is built from 14 residues. In nucleotides, the CDR3 is TGTGCCAGCTCACCAACAGGGGATGTAGAGACCCAGTACTTC. It translates to CASSPTGDVETQYF.

This chain links TRBV10-3 with TRBJ2-5, with unresolved D. The CDR3 consists of 16 residues. V was trimmed by 3 bases and J by 4 bases, leaving 18 bases between them. The V gene's germline CDR1 is ENHRY and CDR2 SYGVKD. Written as DNA, the CDR3 is TGTGCCATCAGTGAAAGAACAGTCTCTTTGCCAGAGACCCAGTACTTC. It specifies CAISERTVSLPETQYF.

In regard to this clonotype: The CDR3 carries no conserved terminal phenylalanine or tryptophan, so it likely arises from a read error. This chain connects TRBV15 to TRBJ1-1, with 7 bases that match TRBD1. Trimming cost V 2 bases and J 4 bases; bases outside gene matches: 1. Per the germline V gene, CDR1 is LNHNV and CDR2 is YYDKDF (reference sequence). This CDR3 has 13 residues. CDR3 in amino acids: CATSRRQGTEAFS. The CDR3, as DNA: TGTGCCACCAGCAGAAGACAGGGCACTGAAGCTTTCTCT.

The chain links TRBV19 to TRBJ1-1; 9 bases fit TRBD1. V shed 4 bases and J 10 bases; nucleotides not matched to a gene: 7. From germline, CDR1 is LNHDA and CDR2 SQIVND (reference sequence). There are 13 residues in the CDR3. This CDR3 is CASSTPTGGVAFF. In nucleotides, the CDR3 is TGTGCCAGTAGTACCCCAACAGGGGGCGTAGCTTTCTTT.

The J gene is TRBJ2-1, the V gene TRBV7-8, with TRBD1 matching over 9 bases. Germline-derived CDR1 and CDR2 are SGHVS and FQNEAQ. The CDR3 is 13 residues long. Germline trimming cut 9 bases from V and 4 bases from J; bases unmatched to any gene: 4. CDR3 bases: TGTGCCAGTACGGGACAGGGTTACAATGAGCAGTTCTTC. Its translation: CASTGQGYNEQFF.

The CDR3 sequence: CSAPRTGENQPQHF. CDR3 nucleotides: TGCAGTGCTCCCCGGACAGGGGAGAATCAGCCCCAGCATTTT. V and J are TRBV20-1 and TRBJ1-5, with 9 bases fitting TRBD1. With V trimmed by 5 bases and J by 4 bases, 6 bases remained unmatched. CDR1 is DFQATT and CDR2 is SNEGSKA in the germline V gene (reference sequence). The CDR3 is made up of 14 amino acids.

This chain connects TRBV10-3 to TRBJ1-6; a weak D match, TRBD1 (6 bases). Looked up from germline, CDR1 is ENHRY and CDR2 is SYGVKD. Deletions cut 0 bases from V and 6 bases from J, with 12 bases between. The CDR3 has 16 amino acids. The CDR3 region has the DNA TGTGCCATCAGTGAGTCGCGGGGGGCCCCTAATTCACCCCTCCACTTT. It codes for CAISESRGAPNSPLHF.

This clonotype came up a few times. The chain recombines TRBV7-2 with TRBJ2-5; no reliable D call. V gave up 6 bases and J gave up 1 base, with 6 bases separating them. The CDR3 has 12 amino acids. Looked up from germline, CDR1 is SGHTA and CDR2 is FQGNSA. The CDR3 nucleotides read TGTGCCAGCAGATCAGGCCAAGAGACCCAGTACTTC. It yields the protein CASRSGQETQYF.

The chain joins TRBV20-1 to TRBJ2-7; the D is unclear. V lost 0 bases and J 3 bases, leaving 3 bases between the germline ends. CDR1 DFQATT and CDR2 SNEGSKA come from the germline V gene (reference sequence). The CDR3 contains 11 residues. For the CDR3, the DNA is TGCAGTGCTAGAGATTACTACGAGCAGTACTTC. As protein: CSARDYYEQYF.

The chain employs TRBV29-1 and TRBJ2-3, with D possibly being TRBD1 (6 bases). Germline CDR1 and CDR2: SQVTM and ANQGSEA. CDR3 size: 14 residues. V lost 8 bases to trimming and J lost 3 bases, with 18 bases between them. The DNA for the CDR3 is TGCAGCACTGCTTTGGTGCAGGGGACAGATACGCAGTATTTT. Encoded protein: CSTALVQGTDTQYF.